This T cell receptor (beta chain) is from a study of shared clonotypes between healthy human individuals. The naive CD8 fraction comprised CD45RO-negative cells positively selected for CCR7 and excluded terminally differentiated effector memory CD45RA+ cells. Generated by immunoSEQ multiplex PCR, the TCRdb table keeps only in-frame clones and is missing some. Among some 1,900,000 clones listed, approximately 94% were seen once. With 2 bases removed from V and 4 bases from J, the gap between germline ends came to 15 bases. CDR3 length: 15 residues. Germline CDR1 and CDR2: MNHEY and SVGAGI. Material: naive CD8+ T cells sorted from blood. This chain connects TRBV6-5 to TRBJ2-7; D remains ambiguous. The source of this sequence is a young man in good health. CDR3 nucleotide sequence: TGTGCCAGCAGTTACAGGGCGGATCTGGCTTACGAGCAGTACTTC. Encoded protein: CASSYRADLAYEQYF.